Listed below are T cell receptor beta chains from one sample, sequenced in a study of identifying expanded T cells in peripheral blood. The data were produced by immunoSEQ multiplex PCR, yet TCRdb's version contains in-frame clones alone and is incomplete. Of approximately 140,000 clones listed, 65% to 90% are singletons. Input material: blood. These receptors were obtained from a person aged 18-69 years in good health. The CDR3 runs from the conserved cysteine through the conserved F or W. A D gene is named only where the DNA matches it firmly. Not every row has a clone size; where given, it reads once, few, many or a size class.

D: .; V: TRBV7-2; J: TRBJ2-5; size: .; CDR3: CASSRAFSVRQYF; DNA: TGTGCCAGCAGCCGAGCCTTCAGTGTGCGCCAGTACTTC
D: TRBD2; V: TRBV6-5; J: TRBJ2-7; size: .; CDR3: CASSYIAGGRTYEQYF; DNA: TGTGCCAGCAGTTACATAGCGGGAGGGCGGACCTACGAGCAGTACTTC
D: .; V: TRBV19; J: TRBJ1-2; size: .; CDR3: CASSIIDGDNYGYTF; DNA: TGTGCCAGTAGTATTATTGACGGAGACAACTATGGCTACACCTTC
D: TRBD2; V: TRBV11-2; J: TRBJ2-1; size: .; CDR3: CASSRLAGASNEQFF; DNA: TGTGCCAGCAGCAGACTAGCGGGAGCTTCCAATGAGCAGTTCTTC
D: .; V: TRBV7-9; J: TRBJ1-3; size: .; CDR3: CASSLGHLSGNTIYF; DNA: TGTGCCAGCAGCTTGGGGCACCTCTCTGGAAACACCATATATTTT
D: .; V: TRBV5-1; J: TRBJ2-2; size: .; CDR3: CASSLELAENTGELFF; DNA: TGCGCCAGCAGCTTGGAACTGGCCGAGAACACCGGGGAGCTGTTTTTT
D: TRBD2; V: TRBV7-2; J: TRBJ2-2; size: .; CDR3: CASSLEASGRAGELFF; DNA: TGTGCCAGCAGCTTAGAGGCTAGCGGGAGGGCCGGGGAGCTGTTTTTT
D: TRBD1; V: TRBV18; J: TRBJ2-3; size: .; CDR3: CASSGDSSTDTQYF; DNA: TGTGCCAGCTCAGGGGACAGTTCAACAGATACGCAGTATTTT
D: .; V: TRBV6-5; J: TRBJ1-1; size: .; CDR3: CASSYGTNTEAFF; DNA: TGTGCCAGCAGTTACGGGACCAACACTGAAGCTTTCTTT
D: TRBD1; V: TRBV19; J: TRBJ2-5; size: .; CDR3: CASSSQGAGETQYF; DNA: TGTGCCAGTAGTTCACAGGGGGCGGGAGAGACCCAGTACTTC
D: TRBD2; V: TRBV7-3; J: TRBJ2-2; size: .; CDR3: CASSTLAGGTGELFF; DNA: TGTGCCAGCAGTACACTAGCGGGAGGAACCGGGGAGCTGTTTTTT
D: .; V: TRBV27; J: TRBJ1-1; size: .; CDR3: CASSLRTENTEAFF; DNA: TGTGCCAGCAGTTTAAGGACAGAGAACACTGAAGCTTTCTTT
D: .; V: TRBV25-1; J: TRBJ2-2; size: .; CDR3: CASSDFPGVNTGELFF; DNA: TGTGCCAGCAGTGATTTTCCGGGGGTCAACACCGGGGAGCTGTTTTTT
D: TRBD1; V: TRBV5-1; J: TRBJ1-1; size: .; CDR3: CASRTGFDTEAFF; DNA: TGCGCCAGTAGGACAGGGTTCGACACTGAAGCTTTCTTT
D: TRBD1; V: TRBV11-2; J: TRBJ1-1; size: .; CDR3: CASSPRQGRNTEAFF; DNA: TGTGCCAGCAGCCCCCGACAGGGGAGGAACACTGAAGCTTTCTTT
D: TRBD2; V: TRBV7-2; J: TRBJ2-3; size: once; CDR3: CASSLSSGGTDTQYF; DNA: TGTGCCAGCAGCTTAAGTAGCGGGGGAACAGATACGCAGTATTTT
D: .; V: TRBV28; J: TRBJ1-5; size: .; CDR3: CASNIRGQPQHF; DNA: TGTGCCAGCAATATCAGGGGTCAGCCCCAGCATTTT
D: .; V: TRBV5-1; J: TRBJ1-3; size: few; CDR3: CASSSPGTGNTIYF; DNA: TGCGCCAGCAGCAGCCCAGGGACTGGAAACACCATATATTTT
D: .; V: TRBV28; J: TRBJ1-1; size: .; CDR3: CASDTVNTEAFF; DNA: TGTGCCAGCGATACAGTGAACACTGAAGCTTTCTTT
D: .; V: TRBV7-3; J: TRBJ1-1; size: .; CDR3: CASSRNRETEAFF; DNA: TGTGCCAGCAGCCGTAACAGGGAAACTGAAGCTTTCTTT
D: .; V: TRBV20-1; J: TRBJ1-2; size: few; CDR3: CSAHSVWGYTF; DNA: TGCAGTGCTCACAGTGTTTGGGGCTACACCTTC
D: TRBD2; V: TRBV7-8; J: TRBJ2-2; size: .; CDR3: CASSPPSGGNTGELFF; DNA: TGTGCCAGCAGCCCCCCTAGCGGAGGGAACACCGGGGAGCTGTTTTTT
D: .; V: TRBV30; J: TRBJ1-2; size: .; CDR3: CAWSLDEGGYGYTF; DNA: TGTGCCTGGAGTCTTGACGAAGGGGGCTATGGCTACACCTTC
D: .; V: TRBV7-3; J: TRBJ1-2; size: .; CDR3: CASTKGGNYGYTF; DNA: TGTGCCAGCACCAAGGGCGGGAACTATGGCTACACCTTC
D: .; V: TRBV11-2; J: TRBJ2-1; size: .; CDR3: CASSPRAIYNEQFF; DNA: TGTGCCAGCAGCCCCCGGGCGATCTACAATGAGCAGTTCTTC
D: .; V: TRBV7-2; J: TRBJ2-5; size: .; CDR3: CASSSVGGLETQYF; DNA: TGTGCCAGCAGCTCCGTGGGGGGCCTAGAGACCCAGTACTTC